Listed below are T cell receptor beta chains from one sample, sequenced in a study of blood T cell repertoires in COVID-19. The data were produced by immunoSEQ multiplex PCR, yet TCRdb's version contains in-frame clones alone and is incomplete. The table has about 280,000 clones, about nine tenths seen once. The specimen sequenced was peripheral blood. The receptors were gathered from a woman aged 25-40 years with COVID-19, enrolled during active disease. CDR3s leave out the opening cysteine and the closing phenylalanine or tryptophan. The order of the fields is J gene, V gene, CDR3 protein.

>TRBJ2-2|TRBV6-5
ASVKSSNTGELF
>TRBJ2-1|TRBV11-2
ASSFGLAGGNEQF
>TRBJ1-4|TRBV19
ASRGTVNEKLF
>TRBJ2-5|TRBV6-5
ASSYSTGLGEETQY
>TRBJ1-3|TRBV6-6
ASSYSKRRGNTIY
>TRBJ2-7|TRBV19
ASSIQGFNEQY
>TRBJ2-7|TRBV5-1
ASSSGTGWNEQY
>TRBJ2-7|TRBV5-1
ASSLRTGPYEQY
>TRBJ2-1|TRBV7-8
ASSLRRSITYNEQF
>TRBJ2-7|TRBV3-1/TRBV3-2
ASSPTGRYYEQY
>TRBJ1-5|TRBV6-1
ASSDTYQPQH
>TRBJ2-2|TRBV5-1
ASTNRGYTGELF
>TRBJ2-3|TRBV28
ASFGSTGRGTDTQY
>TRBJ2-7|TRBV7-7
ASSPGGSYEQY
>TRBJ1-1|TRBV10-1
ASSESSTGSTEAF
>TRBJ2-3|TRBV10-1
ASSGTITDTQY
>TRBJ2-7|TRBV28
ASRGLAATYEQY
>TRBJ1-2|TRBV9
ASSVGDTLGYGYT
>TRBJ2-1|TRBV7-6
ASSFGLVYQNEQF
>TRBJ1-2|TRBV28
ASSFLRNYGYT
>TRBJ1-5|TRBV19
ASSPGQATYRNQPQH
>TRBJ1-4|TRBV5-5
ASSPTWGEKLF
>TRBJ2-7|TRBV30
AWSVRGRVYEQY
>TRBJ1-1|TRBV5-1
ASSWGGGTNTEAF
>TRBJ1-5|TRBV6-5
ASEDRARNQPQH
>TRBJ2-3|TRBV7-2
ASSRASYLGDTQY
>TRBJ1-4|TRBV10-3
AISENPRSEKLF
>TRBJ1-4|TRBV7-9
ASSSTGGYEKLF
>TRBJ1-2|TRBV6-5
ASSPGAVTIGYT
>TRBJ2-1|TRBV9
ASSPGTRVYNEQF
>TRBJ2-7|TRBV18
ASSPPAGEDYEQY
>TRBJ1-4|TRBV2
ASSGDNEKLF
>TRBJ2-7|TRBV2
ASLSYDDYEQY
>TRBJ1-5|TRBV6-1
ASSEWEGNQPQH
>TRBJ1-1|TRBV4-1
ASTGEGTEAF
>TRBJ2-1|TRBV7-9
ASSLLAGVGYNEQF
>TRBJ2-5|TRBV7-9
ASSSTGAGGTQY
>TRBJ1-1|TRBV29-1
SLDRGPTEAF
>TRBJ2-5|TRBV5-1
ASSLQVGEGETQY
>TRBJ2-1|TRBV5-1
ASSQLGSYNEQF
>TRBJ2-1|TRBV25-1
ASSLRDTNEQF
>TRBJ1-4|TRBV28
ASSPRGGEKLF
>TRBJ2-2|TRBV9
ASSVLANTGELF
>TRBJ2-7|TRBV6-2/TRBV6-3
ASSYSLRYEQY
>TRBJ2-3|TRBV7-6
ASSLAHGVGTDTQY
>TRBJ1-2|TRBV28
ASSQTGFNYGYT
>TRBJ2-2|TRBV9
ASSVRDRGSGELF
>TRBJ2-7|TRBV6-6
ASSYQGQGSYEQY
>TRBJ1-5|TRBV27
ASSIRGPQPQH
>TRBJ1-2|TRBV6-5
ASRSGTGVGYT
>TRBJ1-2|TRBV7-2
ASSGYGQAHRHYGYT